The 17 T cell receptor beta chains reported below all come from one sample, sequenced in a study of cytomegalovirus exposure and HLA in healthy donors. Primers included in the PCR were 60 Vbeta and 13 Jbeta primers. The repertoire was sequenced with immunoSEQ multiplex PCR; TCRdb's copy has only in-frame clones and lacks some. The sample gives more than 85,000 clones, 65% to 90% of which show up once; more than 0.95% is in the top ten. Sequences were obtained from PBMCs. The receptors were sampled from a young woman in good health and CMV-seronegative.

As regards this clone: Sequence at one end of the junction differs from germline and may be a read error. The chain carries TRBV7-9 and TRBJ1-2; D is unresolved. CDR1 is SEHNR, CDR2 FQNEAQ, per germline (reference sequence). The CDR3 consists of 12 residues. The CDR3 region is CSSSSHPGGYTF. As DNA, the CDR3 is TGTTCCAGCAGTTCTCATCCGGGGGGCTACACCTTC.

This rearrangement joins TRBV5-1 to TRBJ2-7; a weak D match, TRBD1 (6 bases). The germline CDR1 and CDR2 sequences are SGHRS and YFSETQ. Deletions cut 3 bases from V and 1 base from J, with 14 bases between. CDR3 length: 15 amino acids. DNA for the CDR3: TGCGCCAGCAGCTCGGGACCAGGGGTTTCCTACGAGCAGTACTTC. It translates to CASSSGPGVSYEQYF.

The chain employs TRBV29-1 and TRBJ1-3; D call uncertain. V lost 8 bases to trimming and J lost 0 bases, with 11 bases between them. The CDR3 runs 13 residues. In germline, CDR1 is SQVTM, CDR2 ANQGSEA. The CDR3 spells CSFTRGSGNTIYF. The CDR3 nucleotides are TGCAGCTTTACCCGCGGCTCTGGAAACACCATATATTTT.

The chain carries TRBV11-2 and TRBJ2-1; TRBD2 agrees at 9 bases. CDR3 length: 17 residues. CDR1 SGHAT and CDR2 FQNNGV come from the germline V gene. Trimming at V came to 3 bases and at J to 3 bases, leaving 9 bases not matched to a gene. This CDR3 reads CASSFSLIAGDYNEQFF. As DNA, the CDR3 is TGTGCCAGCAGCTTTTCACTGATAGCGGGAGACTACAATGAGCAGTTCTTC.

This chain connects TRBV6-5 to TRBJ2-7; D remains ambiguous. Germline values: CDR1 MNHEY, CDR2 SVGAGI. V dropped 10 bases and J dropped 5 bases, with 18 bases sitting between them. CDR3 length equals 13 residues. The CDR3 DNA reads TGTGCCACCTCGACGTTGGGCGCCAACGAGCAGTACTTC. Translated: CATSTLGANEQYF.

This clone was found once. This chain joins TRBV25-1 and TRBJ2-7, with a weak D call TRBD1 (5 bases). V was trimmed by 2 bases and J by 2 bases, leaving 10 bases between them. CDR3 length: 14 amino acids. Germline CDR1 reads MGHDK; CDR2 reads SYGVNS. The CDR3 DNA sequence: TGTGCCAGCAGTGAAGGCAGGGTCCCCTACGAGCAGTACTTC. Protein product: CASSEGRVPYEQYF.

V is TRBV4-1 and J is TRBJ2-7, with D maybe TRBD2 (5 bases). V lost 3 bases and J 1 base, leaving 7 bases between the germline ends. Germline V lookup: CDR1 MGHRA, CDR2 YSYEKL. The CDR3 has 13 amino acids. The CDR3 nucleotides read TGCGCCAGCAGCCATCCGGGGTCCTACGAGCAGTACTTC. Amino acid sequence: CASSHPGSYEQYF.

The chain links TRBV27 to TRBJ1-1; the match to TRBD1 covers 7 bases. The junction had 12 bases not matched to a gene; V was cut back by 4 bases and J by 1 base. The CDR3 length is 17 residues. Germline CDR1 and CDR2: MNHEY and SMNVEV (reference sequence). The CDR3, as DNA: TGTGCCAGCAGTTCAATCACTGACTACAGGGGGAACACTGAAGCTTTCTTT. This sequence encodes CASSSITDYRGNTEAFF.

The rearrangement uses TRBV5-8 and TRBJ2-3; the match to TRBD1 covers 9 bases. Trimming removed 9 bases from V and 2 bases from J; junction bases left unmatched: 7. Per germline, CDR1 SGHTS and CDR2 YDEGEE. This CDR3 is built from 14 residues. The CDR3 spells CATGRDRATDTQYF. For the CDR3, the DNA is TGTGCCACCGGTAGGGACAGGGCCACAGATACGCAGTATTTT. The full variable domain, with the rest looked up from reference TRBV5-8 and TRBJ2-3, is EAGVTQSPTHLIKTRGQQATLRCSPISGHTSVYWYQQALGLGLQFLLWYDEGEERNRGNFPPRFSGRQFPNYSSELNVNALELEDSALYLCATGRDRATDTQYFGPGTRLTVL.

In this sample, this clone turned up once. V and J are TRBV30 and TRBJ2-3; 11 bases fit TRBD2. CDR1 and CDR2 (germline): GTSNPN, SVGIG (reference sequence). Trimming removed 0 bases from V and 4 bases from J; junction bases left unmatched: 6. This CDR3 is 16 amino acids long. CDR3 sequence (DNA): TGTGCCTGGAGTGTTGTACTAGCGGGAGCGGCAGATACGCAGTATTTT. Translation: CAWSVVLAGAADTQYF.

The rearrangement joins TRBV11-1 to TRBJ1-2, with D unclear. The germline V and J ends were trimmed by 2 bases and 8 bases, with 12 bases remaining between them. The V gene's germline CDR1 is SGHAT and CDR2 FQDESV (reference sequence). CDR3 length equals 13 residues. The CDR3 is CASSLTGSNGYTF. In DNA form, the CDR3 reads TGTGCCAGCAGCTTAACGGGGAGTAACGGCTACACCTTC.

The genes are TRBV19 and TRBJ1-1, with D possibly being TRBD1 (5 bases). Germline V gives CDR1 LNHDA, CDR2 SQIVND (reference sequence). The CDR3 sequence is 14 residues long. Trimming took 3 bases from V and 4 from J, leaving 12 bases between them. CDR3 in DNA: TGTGCCAGTAGTATTGGCAGGGTAGGCACTGAAGCTTTCTTT. Translation: CASSIGRVGTEAFF.

This clone was observed a handful of times. The chain has TRBV2 and TRBJ1-4; TRBD1 aligns across 8 bases. J gave up 8 bases and V 6 bases, and 8 bases lay outside the gene matches. The CDR3 runs to 14 residues. The V gene's germline CDR1 is SNHLY and CDR2 FYNNEI. The CDR3 here is CASRIQGVEEKLFF. Here the CDR3 DNA reads TGTGCCAGCAGGATACAGGGGGTGGAGGAAAAACTGTTTTTT.

The V gene is TRBV5-8, the J gene TRBJ2-7; D is unclear. The ends were cut back, 10 bases at V and 4 bases at J, with 21 bases in the middle. The germline CDR1 and CDR2 sequences are SGHTS and YDEGEE. This CDR3 region has 14 residues. CDR3 sequence reads: CAQKRGGLRYEQYF. The CDR3 bases are TGTGCCCAAAAGCGTGGTGGTCTTCGTTACGAGCAGTACTTC. Full variable domain (outside the CDR3, taken from reference TRBV5-8 and TRBJ2-7): EAGVTQSPTHLIKTRGQQATLRCSPISGHTSVYWYQQALGLGLQFLLWYDEGEERNRGNFPPRFSGRQFPNYSSELNVNALELEDSALYLCAQKRGGLRYEQYFGPGTRLTVT.

CDR3 residues: CASSFDTQETQYF. The CDR3 nucleotides read TGTGCCAGTAGTTTCGACACCCAAGAGACCCAGTACTTC. V usage is TRBV19 and J usage is TRBJ2-5; D not certain. Per germline, CDR1 LNHDA and CDR2 SQIVND (reference sequence). The CDR3 spans 13 residues. V dropped 5 bases and J dropped 1 base, with 8 bases sitting between them.

This clone was observed a handful of times. The chain combines TRBV4-3 with TRBJ2-7, with 11 positions matching TRBD1. V lost 4 bases, J lost 5 bases, and 4 bases stayed unmatched. The CDR3 has 14 amino acids. Germline assignment: CDR1 LGHNA and CDR2 YSLEER. In DNA, the CDR3 is TGCGCCAGCAGCCTGCGGACAGGGGGCAACGAGCAGTACTTC. Amino acid sequence: CASSLRTGGNEQYF.

This clone was seen just once. The gene calls are TRBV6-4 and TRBJ2-2, with TRBD1 as a possible D gene (6 bases). CDR1 and CDR2 (germline): MRHNA, SNTAGT. Trimming took off 6 bases at V and 4 bases at J, with 9 bases between the two ends. This CDR3 has 13 amino acids. This CDR3 reads CASRQGTTGELFF. In DNA, the CDR3 is TGTGCCAGCAGACAGGGTACCACCGGGGAGCTGTTTTTT.